This is a list of T cell receptor beta chains from one sample in a study of CD8+CD57+ T cells in acquired aplastic anemia. TCRdb re-called the reads with MiXCR, one entry per CDR3 protein. The data contain 450,000 to 600,000 distinct CDR3 sequences, roughly 34% of them singletons. Sequencing input: sorted CD4+, CD8+, or CD8+CD57+ T cells (not recorded which) from PBMCs. Source of these receptors: a human donor with aplastic anemia. Both conserved end residues are part of each CDR3.

CDR3aa: CASSIAGAKGGAFF
j_gene: TRBJ1-1
v_gene: TRBV19

CDR3aa: CASSVSTGHILNEAFF
j_gene: TRBJ1-1
v_gene: TRBV5-5

CDR3aa: CSSPGQGSEQYF
j_gene: TRBJ2-7
v_gene: TRBV29-1

CDR3aa: CASSAGGSTYEQYF
j_gene: TRBJ2-7
v_gene: TRBV7-2

CDR3aa: CASSYQIYYEQYF
j_gene: TRBJ2-7
v_gene: TRBV19

CDR3aa: CASGMTSGNTDTQYF
j_gene: TRBJ2-3
v_gene: TRBV2

CDR3aa: CASSTRRDLIAYEQYF
j_gene: TRBJ2-7
v_gene: TRBV5-4

CDR3aa: CASAWRRGDTQYF
j_gene: TRBJ2-3
v_gene: TRBV7-6

CDR3aa: CASSIRDGLEKLFF
j_gene: TRBJ1-4
v_gene: TRBV19

CDR3aa: CAWSVSAGEKLFF
j_gene: TRBJ1-4
v_gene: TRBV19

CDR3aa: CASSLAAGVENSPLHF
j_gene: TRBJ1-6
v_gene: TRBV5-1

CDR3aa: CASSWTGSYEQYF
j_gene: TRBJ2-7
v_gene: TRBV5-1

CDR3aa: CASSTDTYEQYF
j_gene: TRBJ2-7
v_gene: TRBV7-9

CDR3aa: CSARDTRIDGRFYGYTF
j_gene: TRBJ1-2
v_gene: TRBV20-1

CDR3aa: CASSVAGAETQYF
j_gene: TRBJ2-5
v_gene: TRBV7-9

CDR3aa: CASSLEVGGTFSYEQYF
j_gene: TRBJ2-7
v_gene: TRBV12-3/TRBV12-4

CDR3aa: CASSLVGTGYSYF
j_gene: TRBJ2-3
v_gene: TRBV7-6

CDR3aa: CASSIRQVNTGELFF
j_gene: TRBJ2-2
v_gene: TRBV19

CDR3aa: CSAREQTGAMNTEAFF
j_gene: TRBJ1-1
v_gene: TRBV20-1

CDR3aa: CASSVVPQHTDTQYF
j_gene: TRBJ2-3
v_gene: TRBV9

CDR3aa: CASSPPGLASGSYEQYF
j_gene: TRBJ2-7
v_gene: TRBV11-2

CDR3aa: CASSRATDTEAFF
j_gene: TRBJ1-1
v_gene: TRBV7-3

CDR3aa: CASSFDGGGMPLSGYTF
j_gene: TRBJ1-2
v_gene: TRBV6-1

CDR3aa: CSVERSGTYYEQYF
j_gene: TRBJ2-7
v_gene: TRBV29-1

CDR3aa: CASSVTGNYGYTF
j_gene: TRBJ1-2
v_gene: TRBV6-1

CDR3aa: CASSLQGF
j_gene: TRBJ2-7
v_gene: TRBV7-9

CDR3aa: CASSRTLAGGFF
j_gene: TRBJ2-7
v_gene: TRBV7-8

CDR3aa: CASSISGGGEELFF
j_gene: TRBJ1-4
v_gene: TRBV19

CDR3aa: CASSSVGKSSYEQYF
j_gene: TRBJ2-7
v_gene: TRBV7-9

CDR3aa: CASSRDANYGYTF
j_gene: TRBJ1-2
v_gene: TRBV6-1

CDR3aa: CASSVDVASYATQYF
j_gene: TRBJ2-5
v_gene: TRBV9

CDR3aa: CATSDLPSGRKFSTDTQYF
j_gene: TRBJ2-3
v_gene: TRBV24-1

CDR3aa: CASSYSRLGEQYF
j_gene: TRBJ2-7
v_gene: TRBV6-2/TRBV6-3

CDR3aa: CASSQKQGGDEQFF
j_gene: TRBJ2-1
v_gene: TRBV4-2

CDR3aa: CARSTKFGGGDTEAFF
j_gene: TRBJ1-1
v_gene: TRBV2

CDR3aa: CASSLSGTNVSRELFF
j_gene: TRBJ2-2
v_gene: TRBV12-3/TRBV12-4

CDR3aa: CASSPRGKKDTEAFF
j_gene: TRBJ1-1
v_gene: TRBV18

CDR3aa: CASISGGPGANVLTF
j_gene: TRBJ2-6
v_gene: TRBV19

CDR3aa: CASSESPRAGGYNEQYF
j_gene: TRBJ2-7
v_gene: TRBV25-1

CDR3aa: CTSSQLTGSNYGYTF
j_gene: TRBJ1-2
v_gene: TRBV9

CDR3aa: CASSLRPVTEAFF
j_gene: TRBJ1-1
v_gene: TRBV25-1

CDR3aa: CVSSFKGLIYNEQFF
j_gene: TRBJ2-1
v_gene: TRBV2

CDR3aa: CASAVWGGGTDTQYF
j_gene: TRBJ2-3
v_gene: TRBV2

CDR3aa: CATSVAGGHNEQFF
j_gene: TRBJ2-1
v_gene: TRBV24-1

CDR3aa: CASSQGGTFGLGYTF
j_gene: TRBJ1-2
v_gene: TRBV3-1

CDR3aa: CSAPGTLYNSPLHF
j_gene: TRBJ1-6
v_gene: TRBV20-1

CDR3aa: CASSATVGRNYGYTF
j_gene: TRBJ1-2
v_gene: TRBV9

CDR3aa: CAGRDTNSGNTIYF
j_gene: TRBJ1-3
v_gene: TRBV10-3

CDR3aa: CSARTLSGLQFF
j_gene: TRBJ2-1
v_gene: TRBV20-1

CDR3aa: CAIGQGNGYTF
j_gene: TRBJ1-2
v_gene: TRBV6-1

CDR3aa: CASSLAGLSTGELFF
j_gene: TRBJ2-2
v_gene: TRBV2

CDR3aa: CSAGGTAHTYEQYF
j_gene: TRBJ2-7
v_gene: TRBV20-1

CDR3aa: CASSDKTGGKVQPQHF
j_gene: TRBJ1-5
v_gene: TRBV25-1

CDR3aa: CASSLGHRTEAFF
j_gene: TRBJ1-1
v_gene: TRBV7-2

CDR3aa: CASSVALAGGINTGELFF
j_gene: TRBJ2-2
v_gene: TRBV9

CDR3aa: CSAIGLAGNDEQFF
j_gene: TRBJ2-1
v_gene: TRBV20-1

CDR3aa: CSASQDGDQPQHF
j_gene: TRBJ1-5
v_gene: TRBV29-1

CDR3aa: CASSPTSLADQGTQYF
j_gene: TRBJ2-5
v_gene: TRBV7-9

CDR3aa: CATSRAGTENSPLHF
j_gene: TRBJ1-6
v_gene: TRBV15